The clone carrying this TCR beta chain showed up many times. What it recognizes is unknown. This specimen comes from a study of early T cells in non-severe SARS-CoV-2 infection. Study-wide findings and caveats: The study's VDJdb matching favored anti-spike CD8 responses and missed private and CD4 specificities.

The protocol attached unique molecular identifiers to individual cDNA molecules. One entry per CDR3 protein results from TCRdb running MiXCR on the 5' RACE reads. Among some 57,000 distinct CDR3 sequences listed, over 7% were seen once. The CDR3 totals 18 residues. This receptor was taken from an adult who was a healthcare worker with PCR-confirmed SARS-CoV-2 infection or an uninfected control (not recorded which). V usage is TRBV21-1 and J usage is TRBJ2-3; TRBD2, the table's D call, was not compared with the DNA. TRBV21-1 is listed as a pseudogene. The sequenced sample consisted of whole blood. The CDR3 nucleotides read TGTGCCAGCATGCCCTCTGAGGGACCGAGAACATCCACAGATACGCAGTATTTT. The encoded protein is CASMPSEGPRTSTDTQYF.